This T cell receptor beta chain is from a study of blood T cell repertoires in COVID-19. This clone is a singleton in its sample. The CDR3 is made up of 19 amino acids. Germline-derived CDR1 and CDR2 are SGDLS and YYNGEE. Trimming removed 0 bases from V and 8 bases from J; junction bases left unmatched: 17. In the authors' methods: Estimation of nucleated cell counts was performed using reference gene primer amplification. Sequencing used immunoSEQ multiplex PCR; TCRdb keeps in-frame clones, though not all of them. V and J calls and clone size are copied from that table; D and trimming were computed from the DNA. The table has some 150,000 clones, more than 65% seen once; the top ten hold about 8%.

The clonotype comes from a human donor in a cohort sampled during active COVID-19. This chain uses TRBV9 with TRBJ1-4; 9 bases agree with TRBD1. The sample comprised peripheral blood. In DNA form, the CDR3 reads TGTGCCAGCAGCGTAGTCCCCGGGACAGGGTTCAGTGGTGAGGAAAAACTGTTTTTT. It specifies CASSVVPGTGFSGEEKLFF.